This T cell receptor (beta chain) was recovered during a study of cytomegalovirus exposure and HLA in healthy donors. Vbeta (60) and Jbeta (13) primers were used in the PCR. The data were produced by immunoSEQ multiplex PCR, yet TCRdb's version contains in-frame clones alone and is incomplete. The table has around 180,000 clones, 84% seen once. From germline, CDR1 is SGHAT and CDR2 FQDESV (reference sequence). Deletions cut 2 bases from V and 6 bases from J, with 19 bases between. CDR3 length: 16 amino acids. The J gene is TRBJ1-1, the V gene TRBV11-1; D is unresolved. Sequencing was carried out using PBMCs. This TCR was sampled from a girl aged 5 to 17 in good health and CMV-seropositive. CDR3 loop: CASSLTMGVAPPEAFF. The CDR3, as DNA: TGTGCCAGCAGCTTAACGATGGGCGTTGCTCCCCCTGAAGCTTTCTTT. The variable domain in full, with the rest retrieved from reference TRBV11-1 and TRBJ1-1, is EAEVAQSPRYKITEKSQAVAFWCDPISGHATLYWYRQILGQGPELLVQFQDESVVDDSQLPKDRFSAERLKGVDSTLKIQPAELGDSAMYLCASSLTMGVAPPEAFFGQGTRLTVV.